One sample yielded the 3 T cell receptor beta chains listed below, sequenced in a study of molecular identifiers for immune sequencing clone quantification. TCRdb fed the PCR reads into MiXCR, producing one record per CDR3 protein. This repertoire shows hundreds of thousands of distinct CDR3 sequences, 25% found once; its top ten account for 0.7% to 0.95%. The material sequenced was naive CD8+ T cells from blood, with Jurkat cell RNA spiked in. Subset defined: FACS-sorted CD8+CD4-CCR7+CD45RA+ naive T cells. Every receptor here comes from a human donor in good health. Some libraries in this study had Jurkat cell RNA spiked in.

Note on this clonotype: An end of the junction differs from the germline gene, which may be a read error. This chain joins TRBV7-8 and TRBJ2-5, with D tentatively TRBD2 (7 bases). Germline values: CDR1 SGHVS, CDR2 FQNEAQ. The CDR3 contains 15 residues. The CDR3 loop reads CAPGFYRGVQGPQCF. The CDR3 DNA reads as TGTGCCCCCGGGTTTTACCGGGGGGTCCAGGGGCCCCAGTGCTTC. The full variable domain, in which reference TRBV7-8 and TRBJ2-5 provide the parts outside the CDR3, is GAGVSQSPRYKVAKRGQDVALRCDPISGHVSLFWYQQALGQGPEFLTYFQNEAQLDKSGLPSDRFFAERPEGSVSTLKIQRTQQEDSAVYLCAPGFYRGVQGPQCFGPGTRLLVL.

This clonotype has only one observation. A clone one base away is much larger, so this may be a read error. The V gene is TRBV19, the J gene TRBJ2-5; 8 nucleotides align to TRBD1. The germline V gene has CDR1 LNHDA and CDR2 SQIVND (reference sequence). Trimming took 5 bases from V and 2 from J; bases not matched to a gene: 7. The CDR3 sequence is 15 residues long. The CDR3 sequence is CASSGRGPGQETQYF. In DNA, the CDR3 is TGTGCCAGTAGTGGCAGGGGGCCCGGTCAAGAGACCCAGTACTTC.

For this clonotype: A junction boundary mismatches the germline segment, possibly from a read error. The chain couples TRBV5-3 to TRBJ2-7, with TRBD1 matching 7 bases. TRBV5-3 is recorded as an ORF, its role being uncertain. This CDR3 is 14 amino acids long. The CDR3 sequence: CASSSGTVAYEQYF. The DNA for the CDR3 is TGTGCCAGCAGCTCAGGGACAGTGGCCTACGAGCAGTACTTC.